This TCR beta chain originates from a study of T cells in Graves' hyperthyroidism and ophthalmopathy. On this clonotype: The antigen is unknown.

Study-level points and caveats: Also found in blood were most expanded thyroid clonotypes above 0.001.

V dropped 6 bases and J dropped 5 bases, with 16 bases sitting between them. The CDR3 spans 14 residues. Amplification of TCR beta CDR3 regions used RNA as the template. TCR CDR3 regions were first amplified by RT-PCR with HTBI primers. TCRdb reanalysed the multiplex PCR reads using MiXCR and keeps one entry per CDR3 protein. Here the sample spans around 660,000 distinct CDR3 sequences, 40% to 55% being singletons. Exclusion criteria comprised uncontrolled infection, other autoimmune disease, pregnancy or lactation. Diagnoses rested on clinical symptoms, serum thyroxine and TRAb, thyroid ultrasound and orbital computed tomography.

The chain uses TRBV12-3 or TRBV12-4 and TRBJ1-1; weak D call: TRBD1 (6 bases). This sequence originates from an adult man with Graves' disease, either hyperthyroidism or ophthalmopathy (not recorded which). Sequenced material: peripheral blood or thyroid tissue (not recorded which). The CDR3 bases are TGTGCCAGCAGCCGCAAGGGGGGTGATACTGAAGCTTTCTTT. Translation: CASSRKGGDTEAFF.